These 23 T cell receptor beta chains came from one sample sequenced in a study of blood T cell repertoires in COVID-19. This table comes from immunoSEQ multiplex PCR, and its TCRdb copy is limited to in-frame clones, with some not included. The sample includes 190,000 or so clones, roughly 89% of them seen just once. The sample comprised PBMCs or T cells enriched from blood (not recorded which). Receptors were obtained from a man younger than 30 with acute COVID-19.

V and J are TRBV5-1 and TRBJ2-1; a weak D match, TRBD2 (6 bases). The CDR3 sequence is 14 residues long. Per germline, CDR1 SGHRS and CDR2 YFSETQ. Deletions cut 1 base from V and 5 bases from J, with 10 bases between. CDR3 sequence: CASSLFGSDNEQFF. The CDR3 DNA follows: TGCGCCAGCAGCTTGTTCGGGAGTGACAATGAGCAGTTCTTC.

The CDR3 coding sequence is TGTGCCTGTTCCCCCGACAGGACTGCAGATACGCAGTATTTT. Translated: CACSPDRTADTQYF. The chain has TRBV30 and TRBJ2-3, with D perhaps TRBD1 (6 bases). Germline CDR1 reads GTSNPN; CDR2 reads SVGIG (reference sequence). The CDR3 runs 14 residues. The V end lost 6 bases, the J end lost 4 bases, and 17 bases lay between the germline ends.

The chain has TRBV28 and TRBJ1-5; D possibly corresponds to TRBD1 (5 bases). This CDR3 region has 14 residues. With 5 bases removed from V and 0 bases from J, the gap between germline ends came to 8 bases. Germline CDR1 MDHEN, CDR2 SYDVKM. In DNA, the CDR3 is TGTGCCAGCAGTGACAGATATAGCAATCAGCCCCAGCATTTT. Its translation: CASSDRYSNQPQHF.

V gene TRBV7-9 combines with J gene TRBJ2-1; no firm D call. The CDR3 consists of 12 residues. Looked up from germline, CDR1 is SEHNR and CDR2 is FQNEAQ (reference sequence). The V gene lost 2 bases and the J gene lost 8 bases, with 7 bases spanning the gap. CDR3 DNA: TGTGCCAGCAGCTTACGTGGAGATGAGCAGTTCTTC. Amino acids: CASSLRGDEQFF.

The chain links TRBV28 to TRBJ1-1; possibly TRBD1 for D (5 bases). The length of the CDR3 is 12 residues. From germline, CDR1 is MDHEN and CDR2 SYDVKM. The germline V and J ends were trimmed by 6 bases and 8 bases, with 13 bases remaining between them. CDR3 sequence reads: CASRTGGPEAFF. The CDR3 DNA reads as TGTGCCAGCAGAACGGGGGGTCCCGAAGCTTTCTTT.

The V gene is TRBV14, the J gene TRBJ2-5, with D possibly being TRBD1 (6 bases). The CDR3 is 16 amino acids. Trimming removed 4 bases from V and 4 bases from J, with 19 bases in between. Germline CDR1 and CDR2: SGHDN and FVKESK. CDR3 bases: TGTGCCAGCAGCCCCCTCAGGGGCCCGGCGGGAGAGACCCAGTACTTC. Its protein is CASSPLRGPAGETQYF.

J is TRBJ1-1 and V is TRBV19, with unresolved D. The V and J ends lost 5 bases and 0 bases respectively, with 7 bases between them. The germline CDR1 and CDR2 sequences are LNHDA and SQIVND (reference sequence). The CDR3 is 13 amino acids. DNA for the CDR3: TGTGCCAGTAGTCTGGGCATGAACACTGAAGCTTTCTTT. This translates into CASSLGMNTEAFF.

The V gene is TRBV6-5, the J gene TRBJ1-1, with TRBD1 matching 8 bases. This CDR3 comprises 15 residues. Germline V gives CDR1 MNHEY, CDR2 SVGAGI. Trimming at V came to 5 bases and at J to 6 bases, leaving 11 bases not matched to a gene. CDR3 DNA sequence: TGTGCCAGCAGTAAGCCGGGACAGGTCTTCGCTGAAGCTTTCTTT. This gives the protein CASSKPGQVFAEAFF.

For the CDR3, the DNA is TGTGCCAGCTCACCAAAGGGACAGTTGAACACTGAAGCTTTCTTT. Amino acids: CASSPKGQLNTEAFF. This chain uses TRBV18 with TRBJ1-1; 7 bases map to TRBD1. With V trimmed by 2 bases and J by 0 bases, 3 bases remained unmatched. The CDR3 has 15 amino acids. Germline CDR1 KGHSH, CDR2 LQKENI.

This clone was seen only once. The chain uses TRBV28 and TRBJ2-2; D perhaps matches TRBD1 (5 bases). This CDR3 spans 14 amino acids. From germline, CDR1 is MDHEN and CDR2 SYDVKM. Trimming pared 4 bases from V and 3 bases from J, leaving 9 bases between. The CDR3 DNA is TGTGCCAGCAGTTCCCCCAGGGACACCGGGGAGCTGTTTTTT. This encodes CASSSPRDTGELFF.

This chain's CDR3 is CAWTTGMVTDTQYF. The CDR3, as DNA: TGTGCCTGGACGACAGGGATGGTCACAGATACGCAGTATTTT. The chain is built from TRBV30 and TRBJ2-3, with 7 nucleotides matching TRBD1. From germline, CDR1 is GTSNPN and CDR2 SVGIG (reference sequence). The CDR3 spans 14 residues. The J segment lost 2 bases and the V segment lost 4 bases, leaving 6 bases of the junction unmatched. The full variable domain, its missing parts supplied by reference TRBV30 and TRBJ2-3, is SQTIHQWPATLVQPVGSPLSLECTVEGTSNPNLYWYRQAAGRGLQLLFYSVGIGQISSEVPQNLSASRPQDRQFILSSKKLLLSDSGFYLCAWTTGMVTDTQYFGPGTRLTVL.

The CDR3 coding sequence is TGTGCCAGCAGCGTAGGACTTTCTTCTAGCACAGATACGCAGTATTTT. It yields the protein CASSVGLSSSTDTQYF. This rearrangement joins TRBV9 to TRBJ2-3; D is ambiguous. Germline CDR1 is SGDLS and CDR2 is YYNGEE. Deletions cut 0 bases from V and 0 bases from J, with 11 bases between. This CDR3 contains 16 residues.

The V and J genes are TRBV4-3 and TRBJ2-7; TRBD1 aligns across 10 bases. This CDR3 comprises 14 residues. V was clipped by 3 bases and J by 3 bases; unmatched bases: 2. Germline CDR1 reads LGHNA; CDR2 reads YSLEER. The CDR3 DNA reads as TGCGCCAGCAGCCAGGACAGGGGGGACTACGAGCAGTACTTC. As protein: CASSQDRGDYEQYF.

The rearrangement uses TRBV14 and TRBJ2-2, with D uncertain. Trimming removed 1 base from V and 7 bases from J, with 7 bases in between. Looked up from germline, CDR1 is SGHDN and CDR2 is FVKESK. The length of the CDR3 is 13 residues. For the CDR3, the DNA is TGTGCCAGCAGCCAAGGAGCCGTCGGGGAGCTGTTTTTT. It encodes CASSQGAVGELFF.

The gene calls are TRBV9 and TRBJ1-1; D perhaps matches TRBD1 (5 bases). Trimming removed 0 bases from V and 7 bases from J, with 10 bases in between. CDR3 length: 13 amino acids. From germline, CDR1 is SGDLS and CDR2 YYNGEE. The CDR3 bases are TGTGCCAGCAGCGTAGCGGGGGGGATTGAAGCTTTCTTT. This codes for CASSVAGGIEAFF.

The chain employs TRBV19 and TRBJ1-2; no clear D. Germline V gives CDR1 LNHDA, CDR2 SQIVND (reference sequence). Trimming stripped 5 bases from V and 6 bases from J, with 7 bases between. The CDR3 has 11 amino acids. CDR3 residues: CASSQGDGYTF. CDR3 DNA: TGTGCCAGTAGTCAAGGAGATGGCTACACCTTC.

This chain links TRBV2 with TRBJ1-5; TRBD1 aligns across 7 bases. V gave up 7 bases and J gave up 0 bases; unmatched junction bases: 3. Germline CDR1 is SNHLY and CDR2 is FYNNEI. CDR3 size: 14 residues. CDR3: CASTGGYSNQPQHF. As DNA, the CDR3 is TGTGCCAGCACAGGGGGATATAGCAATCAGCCCCAGCATTTT.

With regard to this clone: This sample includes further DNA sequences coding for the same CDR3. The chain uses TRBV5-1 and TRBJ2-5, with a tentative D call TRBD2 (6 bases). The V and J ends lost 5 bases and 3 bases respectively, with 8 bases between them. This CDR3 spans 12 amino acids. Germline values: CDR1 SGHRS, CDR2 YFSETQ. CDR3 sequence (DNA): TGCGCCAGCAGTCCGGGGGAAGAGACCCAGTACTTC. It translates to CASSPGEETQYF.

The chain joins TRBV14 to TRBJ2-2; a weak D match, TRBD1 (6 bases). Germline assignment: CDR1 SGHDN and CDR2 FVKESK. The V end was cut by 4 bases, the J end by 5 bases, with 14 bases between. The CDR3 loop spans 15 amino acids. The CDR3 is CASSPIDRSTGELFF. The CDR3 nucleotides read TGTGCCAGCAGCCCGATCGACAGGTCAACCGGGGAGCTGTTTTTT. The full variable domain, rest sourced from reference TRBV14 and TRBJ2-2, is EAGVTQFPSHSVIEKGQTVTLRCDPISGHDNLYWYRRVMGKEIKFLLHFVKESKQDESGMPNNRFLAERTGGTYSTLKVQPAELEDSGVYFCASSPIDRSTGELFFGEGSRLTVL.

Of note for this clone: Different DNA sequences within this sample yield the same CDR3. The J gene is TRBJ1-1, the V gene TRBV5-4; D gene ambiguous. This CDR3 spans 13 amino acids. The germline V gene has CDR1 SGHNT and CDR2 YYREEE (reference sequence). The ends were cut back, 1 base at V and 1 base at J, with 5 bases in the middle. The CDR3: CASSLFRNTEAFF. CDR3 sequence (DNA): TGTGCCAGCAGCTTGTTCAGGAACACTGAAGCTTTCTTT.

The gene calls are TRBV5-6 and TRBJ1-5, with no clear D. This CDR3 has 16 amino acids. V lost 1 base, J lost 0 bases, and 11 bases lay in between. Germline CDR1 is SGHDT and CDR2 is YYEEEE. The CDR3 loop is CASSLLRYGSNQPQHF. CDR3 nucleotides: TGTGCCAGCAGCTTGTTGAGGTATGGTAGCAATCAGCCCCAGCATTTT.

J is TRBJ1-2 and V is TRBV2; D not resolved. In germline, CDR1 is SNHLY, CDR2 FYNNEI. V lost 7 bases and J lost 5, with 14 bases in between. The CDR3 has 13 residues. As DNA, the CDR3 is TGTGCCAGCATGGTGATGGGAGGATATGGCTACACCTTC. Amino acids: CASMVMGGYGYTF. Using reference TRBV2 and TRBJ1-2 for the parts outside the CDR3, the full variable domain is EPEVTQTPSHQVTQMGQEVILRCVPISNHLYFYWYRQILGQKVEFLVSFYNNEISEKSEIFDDQFSVERPDGSNFTLKIRSTKLEDSAMYFCASMVMGGYGYTFGSGTRLTVV.

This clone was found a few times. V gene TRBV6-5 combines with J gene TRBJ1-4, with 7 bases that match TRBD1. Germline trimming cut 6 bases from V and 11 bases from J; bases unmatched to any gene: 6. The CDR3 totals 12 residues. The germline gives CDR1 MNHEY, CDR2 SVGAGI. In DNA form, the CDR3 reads TGTGCCAGCAGCCGAGACAGGGATAAACTGTTTTTT. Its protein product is CASSRDRDKLFF.